The next 15 T cell receptor beta chains were all read from a single sample in a study of shared clonotypes between healthy human individuals. Only in-frame clones appear in the TCRdb table, and some are missing; sequencing was by immunoSEQ multiplex PCR. The data contain approximately 470,000 clones, roughly 80% of them singletons. Sequencing used PBMCs. The receptors shown here come from a woman aged 40 to 50 in good health. Some clones in this sample may be carry-over from other donors' samples.

Worth noting for this clone: A read error is the likely source, as a far larger clone sits one nucleotide away. The V gene is TRBV28, the J gene TRBJ2-7; no firm D call. V was trimmed by 6 bases and J by 10 bases, leaving 25 bases between them. Germline CDR1 MDHEN, CDR2 SYDVKM. This CDR3 comprises 15 residues. CDR3 nucleotide sequence: TGTGCCAGCAGCACGGGCCCGTTCACGGTTCAGGACCAGTACTTC. It translates to CASSTGPFTVQDQYF.

Details on this clone: This may come from a read error, since a much larger clone is one base off. The chain combines TRBV5-5 with TRBJ2-7; D ambiguous. The germline gives CDR1 SGHKS, CDR2 YYEKEE (reference sequence). V lost 3 bases, J lost 4 bases, and 11 bases lay in between. The CDR3 runs to 13 residues. CDR3: CASSYEWWYEQYF. The CDR3 DNA is TGTGCCAGCAGCTACGAATGGTGGTACGAGCAGTACTTC.

This rearrangement joins TRBV18 to TRBJ2-7, with 12 bases fitting TRBD2. Unmatched junction bases numbered 4, after V lost 2 bases and J lost 5 bases. Germline CDR1 and CDR2: KGHSH and LQKENI. There are 15 residues in the CDR3. In DNA form, the CDR3 reads TGTGCCAGCTCACCAGCGGCTAGCGGGAGGGACGAGCAGTACTTC. Protein: CASSPAASGRDEQYF.

This clone was recorded at least ten times. Other DNA sequences in this sample translate to the same CDR3. The chain combines TRBV15 with TRBJ2-1, with 10 bases lining up with TRBD2. The ends lost 0 bases at V and 8 bases at J; junction bases unmatched: 10. CDR3 length: 17 amino acids. CDR1 is LNHNV, CDR2 YYDKDF, per germline (reference sequence). CDR3 nucleotides: TGTGCCACCAGCAGAGATCGGCCTAGCGGGAGAGGGGATGAGCAGTTCTTC. It yields the protein CATSRDRPSGRGDEQFF.

The rearrangement joins TRBV18 to TRBJ2-6, with 11 nucleotides matching TRBD1. The germline gives CDR1 KGHSH, CDR2 LQKENI. Losses at the gene ends were 2 bases for V and 4 bases for J; bases not matched to a gene: 4. There are 17 residues in the CDR3. The CDR3 is CASSPIGQGAGANVLTF. Here the CDR3 DNA reads TGTGCCAGCTCACCAATCGGACAGGGGGCCGGGGCCAACGTCCTGACTTTC.

This clone is judged medium-sized. The identical CDR3 is also encoded by other nucleotide sequences in the sample. The chain couples TRBV29-1 to TRBJ2-2; 13 nucleotides align to TRBD2. Germline V gene lookup returns CDR1 SQVTM and CDR2 ANQGSEA. With V trimmed by 6 bases and J by 4 bases, 8 bases remained unmatched. The CDR3 is made up of 16 amino acids. This chain's CDR3 is CSVPRTSGSSTGELFF. As DNA, the CDR3 is TGCAGCGTCCCCAGGACTAGCGGGAGCTCCACCGGGGAGCTGTTTTTT.

The sample holds one count of this clone. The chain links TRBV7-9 to TRBJ1-1; 7 bases agree with TRBD1. The germline gives CDR1 SEHNR, CDR2 FQNEAQ (reference sequence). This CDR3 has 14 residues. V was clipped by 2 bases and J by 6 bases; unmatched bases: 6. As DNA, the CDR3 is TGTGCCAGCAGCTTATTGGCAGGGGGGGCTGAAGCTTTCTTT. It specifies CASSLLAGGAEAFF.

To note about this clone: Mismatch with germline at one junction end may stem from a read error. V is TRBV11-3 and J is TRBJ1-1; no reliable D call. Per germline, CDR1 SGHNT and CDR2 YENEEA. CDR3 length: 13 amino acids. CDR3 DNA sequence: TGTGCCAGCAGCGTAGAGTCGAACACTGAAGCTTTCTTT. Translating gives CASSVESNTEAFF.

The V gene is TRBV27, the J gene TRBJ2-1; 10 bases align to TRBD2. The CDR3 has 13 residues. Looked up from germline, CDR1 is MNHEY and CDR2 is SMNVEV (reference sequence). V was clipped by 6 bases and J by 14 bases; unmatched bases: 10. CDR3 region: CASRETSGTSEFF. Written as DNA, the CDR3 is TGTGCCAGCAGGGAAACTAGCGGGACTTCAGAGTTCTTC.

The rearrangement links TRBV7-9 to TRBJ1-4; the D gene is possibly TRBD1 (6 bases). The CDR3 is 15 residues long. Trimming pared 2 bases from V and 2 bases from J, leaving 9 bases between. Germline-derived CDR1 and CDR2 are SEHNR and FQNEAQ (reference sequence). The CDR3, as DNA: TGTGCCAGCAGCTTATACAGGGTGACTAATGAAAAACTGTTTTTT. Amino acids: CASSLYRVTNEKLFF.

The V and J genes are TRBV6-5 and TRBJ1-5; the match to TRBD1 covers 8 bases. The junction had 6 bases not matched to a gene; V was cut back by 6 bases and J by 5 bases. Germline CDR1 is MNHEY and CDR2 is SVGAGI. The CDR3 covers 14 residues. The chain's CDR3 is CASRPRQGYQPQHF. The CDR3 bases are TGTGCCAGCAGACCTCGACAGGGGTATCAGCCCCAGCATTTT.

V and J are TRBV30 and TRBJ2-5; unclear D gene. The CDR3 is made up of 13 amino acids. CDR1 GTSNPN and CDR2 SVGIG come from the germline V gene (reference sequence). V lost 4 bases and J 5 bases, leaving 14 bases between the germline ends. DNA for the CDR3: TGTGCCTGGAATTCACAACCTTCTGAGACCCAGTACTTC. It yields the protein CAWNSQPSETQYF.

The chain employs TRBV7-9 and TRBJ2-4; D call uncertain. Trimming took off 0 bases at V and 6 bases at J, with 6 bases between the two ends. This CDR3 has 13 residues. Germline assignment: CDR1 SEHNR and CDR2 FQNEAQ (reference sequence). The CDR3 region has the DNA TGTGCCAGCAGCTTAGCGTTGGGAAACATTCAGTACTTC. It encodes CASSLALGNIQYF.

The chain links TRBV4-1 to TRBJ2-1; no definite D call. This CDR3 has 14 residues. Germline CDR1 reads MGHRA; CDR2 reads YSYEKL. Trimming removed 1 base at V and 6 bases at J, with 10 bases between. CDR3 loop: CASSQAPRSNEQFF. The CDR3 DNA reads TGCGCCAGCAGCCAAGCCCCTAGGTCCAATGAGCAGTTCTTC.

To note about this clone: Only one base separates this from a far larger clonotype, so it likely reflects a read error. The rearrangement links TRBV30 to TRBJ2-2; D possibly corresponds to TRBD2 (5 bases). The germline V gene encodes CDR1 GTSNPN and CDR2 SVGIG (reference sequence). The V end lost 2 bases, the J end lost 0 bases, and 10 bases lay between the germline ends. This CDR3 is built from 15 residues. The CDR3 nucleotides read TGTGCCTGGAGTCCGGTACTAGCGAACACCGGGGAGCTGTTTTTT. Its translation is CAWSPVLANTGELFF.